Listed below are T cell receptor beta chains from one sample, sequenced in a study of T cell repertoires in cytomegalovirus infection. TCRdb reprocessed the reads with MiXCR, giving one entry per CDR3 protein. In the table there are approximately 56,000 distinct CDR3 sequences, less than 20% of which are singletons. Their cognate antigens are unknown. This specimen consisted of CD8+ T cells from cultured PBMCs, obtained from culture after CMV antigen stimulation. Source of these receptors: a human donor in good health (CMV status not recorded). Some clones in this sample may be carry-over from other donors' samples. CDR3s include the opening cysteine and the closing phenylalanine or tryptophan. The order of the fields is D gene, clone size, J gene, V gene, CDR3 protein, CDR3 DNA. A D gene is named only where the DNA matches it firmly. Part of the rows lack a size; the others show once, few, many or a class for expanded clones.

>-|-|TRBJ1-6|TRBV10-3
CAISDRSSYNSPLHF
TGTGCCATCAGTGATAGGAGCTCCTATAATTCACCCCTCCACTTT
>-|-|TRBJ2-5|TRBV7-8
CASSLPPKETQYF
TGTGCCAGCAGCTTACCCCCGAAAGAGACCCAGTACTTC
>TRBD2|medium-sized|TRBJ2-3|TRBV4-2
CASSQDLAGGTDTQYF
TGTGCCAGCAGCCAAGATCTAGCGGGGGGCACAGATACGCAGTATTTT
>-|few|TRBJ1-1|TRBV6-2/TRBV6-3
CASSQDLNTEAFF
TGTGCCAGCAGCCAGGATTTGAACACTGAAGCTTTCTTT
>-|few|TRBJ1-3|TRBV7-2
CASSPDGYSGNTIYF
TGTGCCAGCAGTCCGGACGGATACTCTGGAAACACCATATATTTT
>-|-|TRBJ1-1|TRBV7-6
CASSSGMNTEAFF
TGTGCCAGCAGTTCCGGGATGAACACTGAAGCTTTCTTT
>-|-|TRBJ2-7|TRBV7-9
CASSRGQYEQYF
TGTGCCAGCAGCAGAGGACAGTACGAGCAGTACTTC
>-|-|TRBJ1-1|TRBV11-2
CASSSFGTPGTEAFF
TGTGCCAGCAGCTCCTTCGGGACACCGGGGACTGAAGCTTTCTTT
>-|-|TRBJ2-1|TRBV30
CAWTQFHEQFF
TGTGCCTGGACCCAATTCCATGAGCAGTTCTTC
>-|-|TRBJ1-2|TRBV5-5
CASSLHPADPYGYTF
TGTGCCAGCAGCCTACACCCGGCGGATCCTTATGGCTACACCTTC
>-|few|TRBJ2-1|TRBV12-3/TRBV12-4
CASSLPRGGEQFF
TGTGCCAGCAGTTTACCCCGAGGGGGTGAGCAGTTCTTC
>-|-|TRBJ1-5|TRBV24-1
CATSDFGGQPQHF
TGTGCCACCAGTGATTTTGGGGGGCAGCCCCAGCATTTT
>-|-|TRBJ1-2|TRBV6-5
CASSWTKAYGYTF
TGTGCCAGCAGCTGGACGAAAGCCTATGGCTACACCTTC
>-|-|TRBJ1-1|TRBV6-5
CASSWEGGDTEAFF
TGTGCCAGCAGTTGGGAGGGGGGAGACACTGAAGCTTTCTTT
>-|few|TRBJ2-5|TRBV4-1
CASSQEGAGRAETQYF
TGCGCCAGCAGCCAAGAGGGGGCGGGGAGGGCAGAGACCCAGTACTTC
>-|few|TRBJ1-2|TRBV12-3/TRBV12-4
CASSPLLSGGGGVYGYTF
TGTGCCAGCAGTCCACTGCTATCGGGGGGAGGTGGTGTGTATGGCTACACCTTC
>-|-|TRBJ1-1|TRBV4-1
CASSQKGDTEAFF
TGCGCCAGCAGCCAGAAAGGGGACACTGAAGCTTTCTTT
>TRBD1|-|TRBJ1-2|TRBV4-1
CASSQEGQGDLGYTF
TGCGCCAGCAGCCAAGAGGGACAGGGTGACCTTGGCTACACCTTC
>TRBD1|-|TRBJ2-7|TRBV28
CASNPGQGRSYEQYF
TGTGCCAGCAATCCGGGACAGGGAAGATCCTACGAGCAGTACTTC
>-|-|TRBJ1-4|TRBV4-1
CASSQVTVSNEKLFF
TGCGCCAGCAGCCAAGTGACGGTCTCTAATGAAAAACTGTTTTTT
>TRBD1|-|TRBJ2-2|TRBV7-8
CASIPGTGPGELFF
TGTGCCAGCATCCCCGGGACAGGGCCCGGGGAGCTGTTTTTT
>-|-|TRBJ2-7|TRBV28
CASRGTVSYEQYF
TGTGCCAGCAGGGGGACGGTTTCCTACGAGCAGTACTTC
>-|-|TRBJ1-1|TRBV14
CASSHTGGRLAEAFF
TGTGCCAGCAGCCACACAGGAGGCCGGTTGGCTGAAGCTTTCTTT
>TRBD2|-|TRBJ2-5|TRBV7-2
CASSLGARLAGTGETQYF
TGTGCCAGCAGCTTAGGGGCGAGACTAGCGGGGACCGGGGAGACCCAGTACTTC
>-|few|TRBJ2-2|TRBV7-6
CASSLASAFHTGELFF
TGTGCCAGCAGCTTAGCGTCCGCCTTTCACACCGGGGAGCTGTTTTTT
>-|-|TRBJ2-1|TRBV7-2
CASSSQGRHRPNEQFF
TGTGCCAGCAGCTCCCAGGGACGGCACCGCCCTAATGAGCAGTTCTTC
>TRBD2|once|TRBJ2-3|TRBV20-1
CSAREARRGAPDTQYF
TGCAGTGCTAGAGAGGCGCGGCGGGGGGCGCCAGATACGCAGTATTTT
>-|-|TRBJ2-7|TRBV4-1
CASSQVSDPLYEQYF
TGCGCCAGCAGCCAAGTTTCAGACCCCCTCTACGAGCAGTACTTC
>-|once|TRBJ1-5|TRBV6-2/TRBV6-3
CASSYGLTAWDQPQHF
TGTGCCAGCAGCTATGGTTTGACAGCCTGGGATCAGCCCCAGCATTTT
>-|once|TRBJ1-1|TRBV7-6
CASSFVRDVNTEAFF
TGTGCCAGCAGCTTTGTTCGGGACGTTAACACTGAAGCTTTCTTT
>-|-|TRBJ2-5|TRBV7-6
CASSLAQDGETQYF
TGTGCCAGCAGCTTAGCCCAGGACGGAGAGACCCAGTACTTC
>-|once|TRBJ1-1|TRBV12-3/TRBV12-4
CASTVNTEAFF
TGTGCCAGCACCGTCAACACTGAAGCTTTCTTT
>-|-|TRBJ2-5|TRBV7-2
CAVVRESQETQYF
TGTGCTGTGGTCCGGGAGAGCCAAGAGACCCAGTACTTC
>TRBD2|few|TRBJ2-7|TRBV20-1
CSARSGGAGYEQYF
TGCAGTGCTCGGAGCGGGGGGGCCGGGTACGAGCAGTACTTC
>TRBD1|few|TRBJ2-7|TRBV6-5
CASSTGTGIFYEQYF
TGTGCCAGCAGTACCGGGACAGGGATTTTTTACGAGCAGTACTTC
>TRBD1|-|TRBJ1-6|TRBV27
CASRKGGQGSSPLHF
TGTGCCAGCAGAAAGGGGGGACAGGGGAGTTCACCCCTCCACTTT
>-|-|TRBJ1-3|TRBV7-8
CASSLGRNSGNTIYF
TGTGCCAGCAGCTTAGGACGGAACTCTGGAAACACCATATATTTT
>-|few|TRBJ2-1|TRBV12-3/TRBV12-4
CASSFGLSYNEQFF
TGTGCCAGCAGTTTCGGACTTTCCTACAATGAGCAGTTCTTC
>-|-|TRBJ1-2|TRBV15
CATSRVGGSTDFYTF
TGTGCCACCAGCAGAGTTGGCGGATCGACGGACTTCTACACCTTC
>-|-|TRBJ2-5|TRBV7-9
CASSLGGYQETQYF
TGTGCCAGCAGCTTAGGCGGGTACCAAGAGACCCAGTACTTC
>-|-|TRBJ1-5|TRBV24-1
CATSDWDSNQPQHF
TGTGCCACCAGTGATTGGGACAGCAATCAGCCCCAGCATTTT
>-|-|TRBJ1-5|TRBV27
CASSLSSASNQPQHF
TGTGCCAGCAGTTTATCAAGCGCGTCCAATCAGCCCCAGCATTTT
>-|once|TRBJ2-1|TRBV6-5
CASIYEQGLNEQFF
TGTGCCAGCATTTACGAACAGGGACTCAATGAGCAGTTCTTC
>-|few|TRBJ2-1|TRBV7-9
CASRKEGYSYNEQFF
TGTGCCAGCAGAAAGGAGGGGTACTCCTACAATGAGCAGTTCTTC
>-|-|TRBJ1-4|TRBV3-1
CASSQPFRPGVELIF
TGTGCCAGCAGCCAACCATTCCGGCCTGGTGTTGAACTTATTTTT